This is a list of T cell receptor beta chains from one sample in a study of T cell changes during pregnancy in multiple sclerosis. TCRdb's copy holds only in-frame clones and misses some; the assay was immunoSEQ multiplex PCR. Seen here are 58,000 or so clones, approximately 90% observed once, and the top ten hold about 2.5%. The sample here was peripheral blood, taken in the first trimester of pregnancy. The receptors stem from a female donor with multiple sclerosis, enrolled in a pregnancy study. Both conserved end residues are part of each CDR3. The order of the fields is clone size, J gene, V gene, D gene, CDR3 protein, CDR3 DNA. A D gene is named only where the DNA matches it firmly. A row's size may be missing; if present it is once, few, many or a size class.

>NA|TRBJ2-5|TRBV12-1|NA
CASSFTSGRKQETQYF
TGTGCCAGCAGCTTTACGAGCGGGAGAAAACAAGAGACCCAGTACTTC
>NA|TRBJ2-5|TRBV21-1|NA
CASSKAARDRESETQYF
TGTGCCAGCAGCAAGGCAGCCCGGGACAGGGAAAGCGAGACCCAGTACTTC
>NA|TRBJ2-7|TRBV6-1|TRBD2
CASLLGREGQAQYF
TGTGCCAGCCTTCTAGGGCGGGAGGGCCAGGCGCAGTACTTC
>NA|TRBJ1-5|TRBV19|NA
CASSTGRLRGGNTSSNQPQHF
TGTGCCAGTAGTACCGGCCGGCTCCGGGGGGGCAATACATCTAGCAATCAGCCCCAGCATTTT
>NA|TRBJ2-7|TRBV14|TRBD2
CASSPQGLAFEQYF
TGTGCCAGCAGCCCACAGGGACTAGCTTTCGAGCAGTACTTC
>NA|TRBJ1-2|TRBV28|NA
CASRSKLYGYTF
TGTGCCAGCAGGTCGAAACTCTATGGCTACACCTTC
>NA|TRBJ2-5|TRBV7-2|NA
CASSSTGERETQYF
TGTGCCAGCAGCTCGACGGGGGAAAGAGAGACCCAGTACTTC
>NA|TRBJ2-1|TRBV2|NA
CASSELAANYNEQFF
TGTGCCAGCAGTGAGTTAGCGGCTAATTACAATGAGCAGTTCTTC
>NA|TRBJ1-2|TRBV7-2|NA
CASSLLGSEGYTF
TGTGCCAGCAGCTTACTGGGGAGTGAAGGCTACACCTTC
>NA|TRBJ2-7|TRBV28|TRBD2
CASSPGTSGSYEQYF
TGTGCCAGCAGCCCCGGGACTAGCGGGAGCTACGAGCAGTACTTC
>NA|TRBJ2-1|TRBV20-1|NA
CSARANNEQFF
TGCAGTGCTAGAGCAAACAATGAGCAGTTCTTC
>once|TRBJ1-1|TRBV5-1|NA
CASSLGLQGPNTEAFF
TGCGCCAGCAGCTTGGGGCTACAGGGCCCGAACACTGAAGCTTTCTTT
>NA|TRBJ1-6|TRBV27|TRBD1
CASSLFAQGSSYNSPLHF
TGTGCCAGCAGTTTATTCGCACAGGGGAGCTCCTATAATTCACCCCTCCACTTT
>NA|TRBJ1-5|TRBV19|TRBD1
CASSGTGGQPQHF
TGTGCCAGTAGTGGGACAGGGGGCCAGCCCCAGCATTTT
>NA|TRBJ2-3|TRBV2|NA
CASSVFGSNTDTQYF
TGTGCCAGCAGTGTTTTCGGGAGCAACACAGATACGCAGTATTTT
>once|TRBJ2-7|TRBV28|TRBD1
CASSFRDRAQQYF
TGTGCCAGCAGTTTCAGGGACAGGGCACAGCAGTACTTC
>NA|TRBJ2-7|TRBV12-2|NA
CASRLGRVNEQYF
TGTGCAAGTCGCTTAGGCAGGGTCAACGAGCAGTACTTC
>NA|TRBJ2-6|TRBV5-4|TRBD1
CASSSGQGPAGANVLTF
TGTGCCAGCAGCTCGGGACAGGGGCCGGCTGGGGCCAACGTCCTGACTTTC
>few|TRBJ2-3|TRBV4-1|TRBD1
CASSQEWGDRGTDTQYF
TGCGCCAGCAGCCAAGAGTGGGGGGACAGGGGAACAGATACGCAGTATTTT
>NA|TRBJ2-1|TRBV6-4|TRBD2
CASSELGLAGGGEQFF
TGTGCCAGCAGTGAACTAGGACTAGCGGGAGGGGGTGAGCAGTTCTTC
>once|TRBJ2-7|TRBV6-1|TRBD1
CASSSGTGYEQYF
TGTGCCAGCAGTTCCGGGACAGGCTACGAGCAGTACTTC
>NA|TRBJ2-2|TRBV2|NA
CASILARTGELFF
TGTGCCAGCATTCTAGCGAGAACCGGGGAGCTGTTTTTT
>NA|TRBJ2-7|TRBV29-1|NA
CSVGGDEQYF
TGCAGCGTTGGGGGGGACGAGCAGTACTTC
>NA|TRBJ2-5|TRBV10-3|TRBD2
CAISERIAGVGETQYF
TGTGCCATCAGTGAGAGAATAGCGGGAGTAGGTGAGACCCAGTACTTC
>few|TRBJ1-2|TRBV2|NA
CASSPSPTGYGYTF
TGTGCCAGCAGTCCGAGCCCCACAGGGTATGGCTACACCTTC
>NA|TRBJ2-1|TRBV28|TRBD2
CASSPLRLAGGNNEQFF
TGTGCCAGCAGTCCCCTGCGACTAGCGGGAGGGAACAATGAGCAGTTCTTC
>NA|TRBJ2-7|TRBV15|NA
CATSRAKTYEQYF
TGTGCCACCAGCAGAGCTAAAACCTACGAGCAGTACTTC
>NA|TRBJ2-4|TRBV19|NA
CASSPRGGGIQYF
TGTGCCAGTAGTCCCCGGGGAGGAGGCATTCAGTACTTC
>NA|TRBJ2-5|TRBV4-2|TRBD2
CASSQASAGGPGETQYF
TGTGCCAGCAGCCAAGCTTCCGCGGGAGGGCCAGGAGAGACCCAGTACTTC
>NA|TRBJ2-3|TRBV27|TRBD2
CASSFLGTSLDTQYF
TGTGCCAGCAGTTTCCTCGGGACTAGTTTAGATACGCAGTATTTT
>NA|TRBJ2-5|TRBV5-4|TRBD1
CASSYDRGREETQYF
TGTGCCAGCAGCTACGACAGGGGGAGAGAAGAGACCCAGTACTTC
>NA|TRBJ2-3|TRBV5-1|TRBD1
CASSLFGQGADTQYF
TGCGCCAGCAGCTTGTTCGGACAGGGCGCAGATACGCAGTATTTT
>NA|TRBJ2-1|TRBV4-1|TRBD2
CASSQLGTSGSYEQFF
TGCGCCAGCAGCCAACTAGGGACTAGCGGGAGCTATGAGCAGTTCTTC
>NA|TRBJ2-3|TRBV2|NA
CASSEIWSSGQSTDTQYF
TGTGCCAGCAGTGAAATATGGTCTAGCGGACAGAGCACAGATACGCAGTATTTT
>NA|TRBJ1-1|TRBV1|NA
CTSSNGQGMNTEAFF
TGCACCAGCAGCAATGGACAGGGCATGAACACTGAAGCTTTCTTT
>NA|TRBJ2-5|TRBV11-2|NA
CASSTQGQETQYF
TGTGCCAGCAGCACCCAGGGACAAGAGACCCAGTACTTC
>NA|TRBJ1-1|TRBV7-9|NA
CASSFQGSTEAFF
TGTGCCAGCAGCTTTCAGGGGAGCACTGAAGCTTTCTTT
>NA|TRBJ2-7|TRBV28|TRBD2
CASSPGTSGAYEQYF
TGTGCCAGCAGTCCCGGGACTAGCGGAGCCTACGAGCAGTACTTC
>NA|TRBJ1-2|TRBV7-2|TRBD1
CASSPRQGGGYTF
TGTGCCAGCAGCCCTCGACAGGGTGGTGGCTACACCTTC
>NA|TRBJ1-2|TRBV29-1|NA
CSVGSPANYGYTF
TGCAGCGTTGGGTCGCCGGCTAACTATGGCTACACCTTC
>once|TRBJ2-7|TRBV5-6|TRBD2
CASSLLAGGTNEQYF
TGTGCCAGCAGCTTGTTAGCGGGAGGAACGAACGAGCAGTACTTC
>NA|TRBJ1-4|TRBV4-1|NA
CASRPDTSGEKLFF
TGCGCCAGCAGACCGGACACCTCGGGTGAAAAACTGTTTTTT
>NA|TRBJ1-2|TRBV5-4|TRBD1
CASSPTSGTGATYGYTF
TGTGCCAGCAGCCCAACCTCCGGGACAGGGGCTACCTATGGCTACACCTTC
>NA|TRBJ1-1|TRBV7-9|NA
CASSLNEGRKAFF
TGTGCCAGCAGCTTAAATGAGGGTAGGAAAGCTTTCTTT
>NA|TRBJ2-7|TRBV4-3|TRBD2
CASSQDAGGPYEQYF
TGCGCCAGCAGCCAAGATGCGGGAGGCCCCTACGAGCAGTACTTC
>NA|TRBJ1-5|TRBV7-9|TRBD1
CASSLGDRGYSNQPQHF
TGTGCCAGCAGCTTAGGGGACAGGGGTTATAGCAATCAGCCCCAGCATTTT
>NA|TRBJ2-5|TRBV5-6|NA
CASNYGAGDARAQYF
TGTGCCAGCAACTACGGGGCAGGGGACGCTCGGGCCCAGTACTTC
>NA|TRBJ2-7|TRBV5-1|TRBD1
CASSATGTGIYEQYF
TGCGCCAGCAGCGCTACCGGGACAGGGATTTACGAGCAGTACTTC
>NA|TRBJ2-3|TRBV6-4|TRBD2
CASSAGLAGGPDTQYF
TGTGCCAGCAGTGCCGGACTAGCGGGAGGCCCAGATACGCAGTATTTT
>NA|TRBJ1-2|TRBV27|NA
CASSLSSGEYEYGYTF
TGTGCCAGCAGTTTATCGTCGGGGGAATATGAATATGGCTACACCTTC